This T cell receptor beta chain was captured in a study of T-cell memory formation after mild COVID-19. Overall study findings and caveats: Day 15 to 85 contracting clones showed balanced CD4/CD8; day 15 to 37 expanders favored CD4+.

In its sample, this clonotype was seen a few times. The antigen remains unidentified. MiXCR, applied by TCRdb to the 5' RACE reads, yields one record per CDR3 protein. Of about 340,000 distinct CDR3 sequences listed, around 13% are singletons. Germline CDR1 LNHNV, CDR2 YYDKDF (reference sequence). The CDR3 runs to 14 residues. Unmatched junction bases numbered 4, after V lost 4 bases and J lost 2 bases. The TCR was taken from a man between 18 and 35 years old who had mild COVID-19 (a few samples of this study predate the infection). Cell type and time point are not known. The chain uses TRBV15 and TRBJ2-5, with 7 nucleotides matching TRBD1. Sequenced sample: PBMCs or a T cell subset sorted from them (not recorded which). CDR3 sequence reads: CATSNHRGQETQYF. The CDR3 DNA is TGTGCCACCAGCAACCACAGGGGACAAGAGACCCAGTACTTC.